This TCR beta chain was captured in a study of response to subunit inactivated influenza vaccine. Notes on the study in general: Authors suggested few new T cells are recruited by each seasonal influenza vaccination.

This clonotype came up a few times. Antigen: not known. A single record per CDR3 protein comes from TCRdb applying MiXCR to the RT-PCR reads. There are about half a million distinct CDR3 sequences in the sample; roughly 9.7% occur only once, and more than 10% lies in the top ten. The sequenced sample was PBMCs from blood, obtained more than 35 days after vaccination. The origin of this receptor is a man aged 45 to 65 who received an inactivated influenza vaccine.

The CDR3 coding sequence is TGTGCCATCCTACACCCTCGACTAGCGCTAGAGCAGTACTTC. This codes for CAILHPRLALEQYF. This sequence joins TRBV6-2 or TRBV6-3 and TRBJ2-7; 8 bases align to TRBD2. This CDR3 spans 14 amino acids. Germline-derived CDR1 and CDR2 are MNHEY and SVGEGT. The J segment lost 7 bases and the V segment lost 10 bases, leaving 15 bases of the junction unmatched.